The 5 T cell receptor beta chains below all came from one sample that was sequenced in a study of metastatic and nonmetastatic thyroid tumors. MiXCR reprocessed the PCR reads for TCRdb. The sample contains around 30,000 clones, about a sixth of which appear only once. No treatment had been given to any patient before thyroid surgery. The sample comprised blood. The receptors come from a female donor with papillary thyroid cancer or a benign thyroid nodule (not recorded which). Some clones in this sample may be carry-over from other donors' samples.

This clone was detected many times. The rearrangement links TRBV3-1 to TRBJ2-1, with TRBD1 identical over 9 bases. This CDR3 region has 15 residues. J gave up 7 bases and V 5 bases, and 9 bases lay outside the gene matches. Looked up from germline, CDR1 is LGHDT and CDR2 is YNNKEL (reference sequence). The CDR3 loop reads CASSNLRTGDNEQFF. The CDR3 DNA reads as TGTGCCAGCAGCAACCTTAGGACAGGGGATAATGAGCAGTTCTTC.

Of note for this clone: A much larger clone lies a single base off, so this may be a read error. V is TRBV18 and J is TRBJ1-1; D unclear. This CDR3 comprises 15 residues. The germline V and J ends were trimmed by 2 bases and 1 base, with 11 bases remaining between them. Germline CDR1 reads KGHSH; CDR2 reads LQKENI. CDR3 DNA: TGTGCCAGCTCACCATATAGGAGCGAGAACACTGAAGCTTTCTTT. Protein: CASSPYRSENTEAFF.

This clone was found many times. One end of the junction is discordant with germline, which a read error may explain. This chain connects TRBV28 to TRBJ2-5; unclear D gene. CDR1 MDHEN and CDR2 SYDVKM come from the germline V gene. CDR3 size: 12 residues. This CDR3 is CAGSLLQETQYF. CDR3 bases: TGTGCCGGCAGTTTGCTCCAAGAGACCCAGTACTTC.

Comments on this clone: Other DNA sequences from this sample encode an identical CDR3 as well. The chain has TRBV2 and TRBJ2-5; possibly TRBD1 for D (5 bases). This CDR3 spans 13 amino acids. V was cut by 6 bases and J by 5 bases, with 13 bases left in between. CDR1 is SNHLY, CDR2 FYNNEI, per germline. The CDR3 protein is CASRGGRGETQYF. In DNA, the CDR3 is TGTGCCAGCAGGGGTGGAAGGGGTGAGACCCAGTACTTC.

This clone appeared many times. V gene TRBV20-1 combines with J gene TRBJ1-5; no firm D call. Germline V CDR1 and CDR2: DFQATT, SNEGSKA (reference sequence). V was pared by 6 bases and J by 2 bases, with 20 bases between. The CDR3 runs 16 residues. Here the CDR3 DNA reads TGCAGTGCCTTGGCCAGGACTCGAGTAGGCAATCAGCCCCAGCATTTT. It yields the protein CSALARTRVGNQPQHF.